These 17 T cell receptor beta chains came from one sample sequenced in a study of blood T cell repertoires in COVID-19. TCRdb's table, derived via immunoSEQ multiplex PCR, lists solely in-frame clones and lacks some. The table lists 360,000 or so clones, roughly 91% of them singletons. The sequenced material came from PBMCs or T cells enriched from blood (not recorded which). All receptors come from a woman younger than 45 who had recovered from COVID-19.

This chain's CDR3 is CASSPSSGTDEQYF. CDR3 nucleotide sequence: TGTGCCAGCTCTCCTTCGTCGGGAACAGACGAGCAGTACTTC. The rearrangement uses TRBV18 and TRBJ2-7; D is perhaps TRBD2 (5 bases). Trimming left V 6 bases short and J 5 bases short, with 17 bases between. This CDR3 has 14 amino acids. Per germline, CDR1 KGHSH and CDR2 LQKENI.

This chain joins TRBV5-8 and TRBJ1-5; the D is unclear. The germline V gene has CDR1 SGHTS and CDR2 YDEGEE. The V end lost 6 bases, the J end lost 0 bases, and 10 bases lay between the germline ends. CDR3 length: 14 amino acids. The CDR3 sequence: CASMSGYSNQPQHF. CDR3 nucleotides: TGTGCCAGCATGTCGGGGTATAGCAATCAGCCCCAGCATTTT.

This clone came up once. The CDR3 DNA follows: TGCGCCAGCAGGGGCCCTCAGGGACTAGCGGTTGACAATGAGCAGTTCTTC. Translation gives CASRGPQGLAVDNEQFF. The chain recombines TRBV4-1 with TRBJ2-1, with 11 bases that match TRBD2. Trimming at V came to 6 bases and at J to 5 bases, leaving 12 bases not matched to a gene. The CDR3 has 17 amino acids. Germline V gene sequence: CDR1 MGHRA, CDR2 YSYEKL.

The V and J genes are TRBV6-1 and TRBJ1-6; D gene uncertain. Germline values: CDR1 MNHNS, CDR2 SASEGT. Trimming removed 3 bases from V and 10 bases from J, with 19 bases in between. The CDR3 consists of 16 residues. The CDR3 DNA reads TGTGCCAGCAGTGACCTCGGTGCTGGCGGTTTCTCACCCCTCCACTTT. This codes for CASSDLGAGGFSPLHF.

The genes are TRBV2 and TRBJ2-7; D not certain. The CDR3 runs 13 residues. Germline CDR1 reads SNHLY; CDR2 reads FYNNEI. The germline V and J ends were trimmed by 0 bases and 3 bases, with 6 bases remaining between them. This CDR3 reads CASSEAASYEQYF. The CDR3 bases are TGTGCCAGCAGTGAAGCAGCGAGCTACGAGCAGTACTTC.

J is TRBJ2-5 and V is TRBV5-1; 7 bases agree with TRBD2. CDR3 length: 15 residues. Germline V lookup: CDR1 SGHRS, CDR2 YFSETQ. Germline trimming cut 0 bases from V and 3 bases from J; bases unmatched to any gene: 5. CDR3 sequence reads: CASSLGGLEKETQYF. The DNA of the CDR3 is TGCGCCAGCAGCTTGGGTGGACTAGAGAAAGAGACCCAGTACTTC.

CDR3 residues: CASGRGASTEAFF. Written as DNA, the CDR3 is TGTGCCAGTGGGCGGGGGGCTAGCACTGAAGCTTTCTTT. The chain recombines TRBV27 with TRBJ1-1, with D perhaps matching TRBD1 (6 bases). The CDR3 has 13 residues. CDR1 and CDR2 from the germline V gene are MNHEY and SMNVEV (reference sequence). Trimming took off 9 bases at V and 4 bases at J, with 15 bases between the two ends.

This sequence joins TRBV28 and TRBJ1-5, with TRBD1 identical over 7 bases. CDR3 size: 15 residues. Trimming cost V 4 bases and J 2 bases; bases outside gene matches: 5. CDR1 MDHEN and CDR2 SYDVKM come from the germline V gene. The CDR3 DNA reads as TGTGCCAGCAGTTACTACACAGGGGGCAATCAGCCCCAGCATTTT. Amino acids: CASSYYTGGNQPQHF.

This chain uses TRBV4-2 with TRBJ1-6; 11 positions match TRBD1. Germline assignment: CDR1 LGHNA and CDR2 YNFKEQ. CDR3 length: 16 amino acids. V shed 3 bases, J shed 9 bases, and the junction held 7 bases outside the gene matches. DNA of the CDR3: TGTGCCAGCAGCCAGGCCCCGGACAGGGGGCTTTCACCCCTCCACTTT. The encoded protein is CASSQAPDRGLSPLHF.

This chain uses TRBV25-1 with TRBJ2-1; maybe TRBD1 (6 bases). V lost 5 bases, J lost 6 bases, and 20 bases lay in between. Germline CDR1 and CDR2: MGHDK and SYGVNS. This CDR3 is built from 16 residues. The CDR3 coding sequence is TGTGCCAGCAGTAATGTAAGAGGGGGAGTGATCAATGAGCAGTTCTTC. Translation: CASSNVRGGVINEQFF.

The chain is built from TRBV19 and TRBJ1-2; D perhaps matches TRBD1 (6 bases). This CDR3 is built from 13 residues. CDR1 and CDR2 from the germline V gene are LNHDA and SQIVND (reference sequence). The V gene lost 6 bases and the J gene lost 4 bases, with 12 bases spanning the gap. The CDR3 DNA sequence: TGTGCCAGTAGCGAAAAGGACAGCTATGGCTACACCTTC. It yields the protein CASSEKDSYGYTF.

V gene TRBV9 combines with J gene TRBJ1-1; no clear D. The CDR3 is made up of 17 amino acids. V shed 0 bases and J shed 0 bases, with 15 bases lying between them. Germline V CDR1 and CDR2: SGDLS, YYNGEE. CDR3 coding DNA: TGTGCCAGCAGCGTAGGAATAGGAGGCGGGATGAACACTGAAGCTTTCTTT. It is translated as CASSVGIGGGMNTEAFF.

The chain links TRBV24-1 to TRBJ2-2; TRBD2 is a possible D gene (5 bases). This CDR3 comprises 15 residues. Germline V lookup: CDR1 KGHDR, CDR2 SFDVKD. V lost 2 bases, J lost 0 bases, and 6 bases lay in between. As DNA, the CDR3 is TGTGCCACCAGTGATTCGGGGTCGAACACCGGGGAGCTGTTTTTT. Its translation is CATSDSGSNTGELFF.

The chain combines TRBV11-2 with TRBJ1-2; the match to TRBD1 covers 10 bases. The CDR3 has 13 residues. Germline V CDR1 and CDR2: SGHAT, FQNNGV. The V and J ends lost 6 bases and 5 bases, in that order; junction bases with no gene match: 3. The CDR3 here is CASSPDRGYGYTF. The CDR3 nucleotides read TGTGCCAGCAGTCCGGACAGGGGGTATGGCTACACCTTC.

This clone has just one count. The chain employs TRBV2 and TRBJ2-7; TRBD1 might be the D (6 bases). CDR1 SNHLY and CDR2 FYNNEI come from the germline V gene. V dropped 5 bases and J dropped 0 bases, with 8 bases sitting between them. The CDR3 runs to 13 residues. CDR3 residues: CASSWDNSYEQYF. CDR3 sequence (DNA): TGTGCCAGCAGTTGGGACAACTCCTACGAGCAGTACTTC.

This clone has a single count. The genes are TRBV5-1 and TRBJ2-5, with 8 bases aligning to TRBD2. The CDR3 totals 14 residues. Germline V gene lookup returns CDR1 SGHRS and CDR2 YFSETQ. Germline trimming cut 2 bases from V and 5 bases from J; bases unmatched to any gene: 5. CDR3 bases: TGCGCCAGCAGCTTCGAGACTAGCGCTGAGACCCAGTACTTC. This codes for CASSFETSAETQYF. Looking up the rest from reference TRBV5-1 and TRBJ2-5 gives the full variable domain: KAGVTQTPRYLIKTRGQQVTLSCSPISGHRSVSWYQQTPGQGLQFLFEYFSETQRNKGNFPGRFSGRQFSNSRSEMNVSTLELGDSALYLCASSFETSAETQYFGPGTRLLVL.

The chain employs TRBV2 and TRBJ2-1; TRBD2 matches 10 bases. The CDR3 contains 18 residues. J lost 5 bases, V lost 6 bases, and 16 bases had no gene match. Looked up from germline, CDR1 is SNHLY and CDR2 is FYNNEI. The CDR3 sequence: CASSRRRLAGVRDNEQFF. DNA for the CDR3: TGTGCCAGCAGCCGAAGGAGGCTAGCGGGAGTAAGGGACAATGAGCAGTTCTTC.